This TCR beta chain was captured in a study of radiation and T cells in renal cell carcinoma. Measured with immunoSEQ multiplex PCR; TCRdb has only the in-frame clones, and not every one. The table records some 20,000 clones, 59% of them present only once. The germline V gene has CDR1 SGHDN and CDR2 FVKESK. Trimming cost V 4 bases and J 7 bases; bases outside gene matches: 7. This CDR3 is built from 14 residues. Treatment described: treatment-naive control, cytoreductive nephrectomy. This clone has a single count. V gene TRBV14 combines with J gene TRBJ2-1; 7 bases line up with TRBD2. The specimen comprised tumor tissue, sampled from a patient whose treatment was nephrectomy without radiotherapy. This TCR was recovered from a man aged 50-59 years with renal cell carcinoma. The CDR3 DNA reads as TGTGCCAGCAGCCCATTAGACGGGGGGAATGAGCAGTTCTTC. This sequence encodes CASSPLDGGNEQFF.